This T cell receptor (beta chain) was captured by sequencing in a study of T cell responses to AZD1222 COVID-19 vaccine. The V end was cut by 6 bases, the J end by 7 bases, with 16 bases between. The V gene's germline CDR1 is SNHLY and CDR2 FYNNEI. The CDR3 has 15 residues. Only one count was recorded for this clone. Its antigen is unknown. Study conclusions and caveats: Researchers took repertoire samples only after the peak T cell response had come. A rise in Spike-specific TCR breadth and depth followed two AZD1222 doses. Donor demographics were predominantly white British with a female majority; clonal diversity may be underestimated. In the spike-specific TCR repertoire, nearly half reportedly target unmutated variant regions.

TCRdb's copy holds only in-frame clones and misses some; the assay was immunoSEQ multiplex PCR. The sample lists fewer than 150,000 clones, about nine tenths occurring once. The V gene is TRBV2, the J gene TRBJ1-6; D might be TRBD1 (5 bases). The source of this sequence is an adult in good health. The sequences come from peripheral blood, collected on day 0 of AZD1222 vaccination. The CDR3 sequence: CASRLGPSGNSPLHF. The CDR3 DNA is TGTGCCAGCAGGCTGGGACCCTCTGGAAATTCACCCCTCCACTTT.